A single sample gave rise to the 15 T cell receptor beta chains below, sequenced in a study of CD8 T cells in ankylosing spondylitis. General study results and limits: What appeared characteristic of ankylosing spondylitis blood was a TCR beta motif of fewer than ten highly homologous variants.

TCRdb ran MiXCR on the 5' RACE reads and lists one entry per CDR3 protein. The sample lists roughly 440,000 distinct CDR3 sequences; roughly a sixth were seen once. Antigens of these TCRs are unknown. Sequenced: blood, either unsorted or a sorted T cell fraction (not recorded which). These receptors were obtained from a male donor with ankylosing spondylitis.

This clonotype has a count of ten or more. The rearrangement uses TRBV12-3 or TRBV12-4 and TRBJ1-3; perhaps TRBD1 as D (5 bases). The V end lost 6 bases, the J end lost 0 bases, and 12 bases lay between the germline ends. The CDR3 length is 15 residues. CDR3 sequence reads: CASSPGGSSGNTIYF. The CDR3 DNA follows: TGTGCCAGCAGCCCGGGGGGAAGCTCTGGAAACACCATATATTTT.

This clonotype was detected a few times. The V gene is TRBV15, the J gene TRBJ1-6, with a weak D call TRBD1 (5 bases). Deletions cut 5 bases from V and 8 bases from J, with 16 bases between. The germline gives CDR1 LNHNV, CDR2 YYDKDF (reference sequence). The CDR3 has 15 residues. CDR3 sequence: CATSEEGRGYSPLHF. In DNA form, the CDR3 reads TGTGCCACCAGCGAGGAGGGGCGGGGGTATTCACCCCTCCACTTT. Full variable domain (remainder filled in from reference TRBV15 and TRBJ1-6): DAMVIQNPRYQVTQFGKPVTLSCSQTLNHNVMYWYQQKSSQAPKLLFHYYDKDFNNEADTPDNFQSRRPNTSFCFLDIRSPGLGDTAMYLCATSEEGRGYSPLHFGNGTRLTVT.

This clonotype was seen many times. The chain combines TRBV11-2 with TRBJ2-5; D gene ambiguous. The CDR3 contains 14 residues. Looked up from germline, CDR1 is SGHAT and CDR2 is FQNNGV. The germline V and J ends were trimmed by 2 bases and 6 bases, with 13 bases remaining between them. The CDR3 DNA reads as TGTGCCAGCAGCTTAACGGTCCAGAAACAGACCCAGTACTTC. Its protein product is CASSLTVQKQTQYF.

This clonotype came up a few times. This sequence joins TRBV7-3 and TRBJ2-7, with TRBD2 identical over 9 bases. After removal of 2 bases from V and 1 base from J, the junction contained 3 bases not matched to a gene. CDR1 is SGHTA, CDR2 FQGTGA, per germline. The CDR3 is made up of 15 amino acids. CDR3 region: CASSLALAGSYEQYF. The CDR3 DNA follows: TGTGCCAGCAGCTTAGCACTAGCGGGTTCCTACGAGCAGTACTTC. The full variable domain, completed using reference TRBV7-3 and TRBJ2-7, is GAGVSQTPSNKVTEKGKYVELRCDPISGHTALYWYRQSLGQGPEFLIYFQGTGAADDSGLPNDRFFAVRPEGSVSTLKIQRTERGDSAVYLCASSLALAGSYEQYFGPGTRLTVT.

In its sample, this clonotype was seen many times. This rearrangement joins TRBV5-1 to TRBJ2-1, with D unclear. The CDR3 runs 12 residues. Trimming took off 4 bases at V and 4 bases at J, with 6 bases between the two ends. Germline V gene data show CDR1 as SGHRS and CDR2 as YFSETQ. CDR3 sequence (DNA): TGCGCCAGCAGCGGGCAGTACAATGAGCAGTTCTTC. It yields the protein CASSGQYNEQFF.

The chain is built from TRBV5-1 and TRBJ2-2; D gene ambiguous. CDR3 length: 13 amino acids. Trimming stripped 0 bases from V and 6 bases from J, with 6 bases between. Germline V gene sequence: CDR1 SGHRS, CDR2 YFSETQ. The CDR3 sequence: CASSLDGPGELFF. The CDR3 DNA sequence: TGCGCCAGCAGCTTGGACGGACCCGGGGAGCTGTTTTTT. Full variable domain (outside the CDR3, taken from reference TRBV5-1 and TRBJ2-2): KAGVTQTPRYLIKTRGQQVTLSCSPISGHRSVSWYQQTPGQGLQFLFEYFSETQRNKGNFPGRFSGRQFSNSRSEMNVSTLELGDSALYLCASSLDGPGELFFGEGSRLTVL.

The rearrangement joins TRBV6-1 to TRBJ1-2; no definite D call. Trimming removed 1 base at V and 4 bases at J, with 13 bases between. The CDR3 consists of 15 residues. The germline V gene encodes CDR1 MNHNS and CDR2 SASEGT. The CDR3 sequence is CASSEEERRVYGYTF. The CDR3 nucleotides are TGTGCCAGCAGTGAAGAGGAGAGGAGGGTCTATGGCTACACCTTC.

This clonotype was found a few times. This chain joins TRBV29-1 and TRBJ2-5; 8 nucleotides match TRBD2. The CDR3 extends over 16 amino acids. CDR1 SQVTM and CDR2 ANQGSEA come from the germline V gene. Losses at the gene ends were 4 bases for V and 2 bases for J; bases not matched to a gene: 12. The CDR3 is CSVVERERGFQETQYF. The CDR3 DNA reads as TGCAGCGTTGTCGAGCGGGAGCGAGGGTTTCAAGAGACCCAGTACTTC.

This sequence joins TRBV20-1 and TRBJ1-1, with 9 bases lining up with TRBD1. Germline V CDR1 and CDR2: DFQATT, SNEGSKA (reference sequence). The V and J ends lost 5 bases and 4 bases, in that order; junction bases with no gene match: 5. The CDR3 runs 13 residues. Written as DNA, the CDR3 is TGCAGTGCTCCGCAGACAGGGGGCACTGAAGCTTTCTTT. Translating gives CSAPQTGGTEAFF.

This clonotype was counted only a few times. The chain employs TRBV4-2 and TRBJ2-3, with 11 nucleotides matching TRBD2. CDR3 length: 16 residues. Looked up from germline, CDR1 is LGHNA and CDR2 is YNFKEQ. J lost 3 bases, V lost 4 bases, and 6 bases had no gene match. The CDR3, as DNA: TGTGCCAGCAGCCGAGCTACTAGCGGGAGAACAGATACGCAGTATTTT. Translated: CASSRATSGRTDTQYF.

This chain uses TRBV28 with TRBJ2-7; the D is unclear. CDR1 MDHEN and CDR2 SYDVKM come from the germline V gene. Between the trimmed V and J ends, which lost 7 bases and 4 bases, there was a span of 11 bases. The CDR3 extends over 12 amino acids. In DNA, the CDR3 is TGTGCCAGCAATGCAGGAATTTACGAGCAGTACTTC. This encodes CASNAGIYEQYF.

This clonotype was seen more than once but under ten times. The rearrangement uses TRBV5-1 and TRBJ2-2; D is ambiguous. The CDR3 consists of 18 residues. Between the trimmed V and J ends, which lost 5 bases and 0 bases, there was a span of 20 bases. Germline-derived CDR1 and CDR2 are SGHRS and YFSETQ. The DNA for the CDR3 is TGCGCCAGCAGAAGGTGGGTGCCGGCCTCCACGAACACCGGGGAGCTGTTTTTT. This translates into CASRRWVPASTNTGELFF. The full variable domain, in which reference TRBV5-1 and TRBJ2-2 provide the parts outside the CDR3, is KAGVTQTPRYLIKTRGQQVTLSCSPISGHRSVSWYQQTPGQGLQFLFEYFSETQRNKGNFPGRFSGRQFSNSRSEMNVSTLELGDSALYLCASRRWVPASTNTGELFFGEGSRLTVL.

The V call is TRBV6-5, the J call TRBJ2-2; either TRBD1 or TRBD2 may fit D (6 bases each). The germline V and J ends were trimmed by 2 bases and 2 bases, with 15 bases remaining between them. There are 17 residues in the CDR3. Per the germline V gene, CDR1 is MNHEY and CDR2 is SVGAGI. The CDR3 DNA is TGTGCCAGCAGTTACGGGGGGCTAGCGACTAACACCGGGGAGCTGTTTTTT. It is translated as CASSYGGLATNTGELFF.

This clonotype was observed a few times. V and J are TRBV3-1 and TRBJ1-1, with D unresolved. Germline V gene data show CDR1 as LGHDT and CDR2 as YNNKEL (reference sequence). This CDR3 is built from 15 residues. With 3 bases removed from V and 6 bases from J, the gap between germline ends came to 17 bases. The CDR3 DNA follows: TGTGCCAGCAGCCAGTTTCAGGCAGCTGGGGCTGAAGCTTTCTTT. The encoded protein is CASSQFQAAGAEAFF.

This clonotype was seen only a few times. The chain is built from TRBV27 and TRBJ2-4; a weak D match, TRBD1 (6 bases). Germline V CDR1 and CDR2: MNHEY, SMNVEV (reference sequence). Trimming removed 3 bases at V and 0 bases at J, with 12 bases between. The CDR3 contains 16 residues. The CDR3 region is CASSLTGGSAKNIQYF. Here the CDR3 DNA reads TGTGCCAGCAGTTTGACAGGCGGATCAGCCAAAAACATTCAGTACTTC.